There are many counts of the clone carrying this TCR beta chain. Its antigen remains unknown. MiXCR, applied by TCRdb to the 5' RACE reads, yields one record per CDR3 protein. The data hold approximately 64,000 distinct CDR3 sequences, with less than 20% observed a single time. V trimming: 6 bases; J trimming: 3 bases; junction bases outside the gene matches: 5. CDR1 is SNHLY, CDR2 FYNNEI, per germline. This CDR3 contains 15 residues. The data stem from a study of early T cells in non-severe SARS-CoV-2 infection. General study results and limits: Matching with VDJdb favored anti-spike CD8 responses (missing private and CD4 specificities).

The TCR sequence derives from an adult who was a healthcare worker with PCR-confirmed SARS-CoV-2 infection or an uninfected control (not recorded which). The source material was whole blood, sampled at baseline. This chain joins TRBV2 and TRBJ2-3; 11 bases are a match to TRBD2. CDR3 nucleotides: TGTGCCAGCAGGCCTACTAGCGGGGGTACAGATACGCAGTATTTT. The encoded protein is CASRPTSGGTDTQYF.